These 2 T cell receptor beta chains originate from one sample sequenced in a study of TIL therapy for anti-PD-1-resistant metastatic lung cancer. The immunoSEQ assay was v3. Assay: immunoSEQ multiplex PCR; the TCRdb copy retains only in-frame clones and omits some. The table shows about 52,000 clones, with 79% occurring only once. Time point in this sample: pre-treatment sample, taken before nivolumab and TIL therapy. The sample was blood, taken at baseline. These receptors originate from a woman aged 30-79 years with non-small cell lung cancer.

The V and J genes are TRBV2 and TRBJ2-3; TRBD2 aligns across 8 bases. This CDR3 is built from 20 residues. Germline CDR1 SNHLY, CDR2 FYNNEI. J gave up 2 bases and V 6 bases, and 22 bases lay outside the gene matches. The CDR3 here is CASRAEVAGLPPTPTDTQYF. CDR3 DNA sequence: TGTGCCAGCAGGGCCGAGGTAGCGGGACTCCCCCCGACACCCACAGATACGCAGTATTTT.

The chain recombines TRBV9 with TRBJ1-2; the D is unclear. CDR1 SGDLS and CDR2 YYNGEE come from the germline V gene. The CDR3 has 15 residues. V lost 0 bases and J lost 0, with 9 bases in between. CDR3 loop: CASSVDGPANYGYTF. CDR3 in DNA: TGTGCCAGCAGCGTAGACGGGCCCGCTAACTATGGCTACACCTTC.